The T cell receptor (beta chain) under discussion was sequenced for a study of OX40 agonist ivuxolimab in advanced cancers. The CDR3 contains 14 residues. Germline values: CDR1 SEHNR, CDR2 FQNEAQ (reference sequence). Between the trimmed V and J ends, which lost 1 base and 3 bases, there was a span of 9 bases. Study-wide results and limits: Expansion of clones was among the lowest in partial responders at 0.1-3.0 mg/kg. There was clonal expansion of CD4+ and CD8+ blood T cells by week 6 at 0.1 to 3.0 mg/kg.

In regard to this clone: Its specificity is not known.

Profiled with immunoSEQ multiplex PCR; TCRdb holds only in-frame clones, not every one. The sample carries tens of thousands of clones, approximately 80% recorded once. The V call is TRBV7-9, the J call TRBJ1-1; a possible D gene is TRBD1 (5 bases). The TCR comes from an adult with an advanced solid tumor such as melanoma, head and neck, liver or kidney cancer. This material consisted of CD4+ or CD8+ T cells sorted from blood, taken in a trial of the OX40 agonist ivuxolimab. CDR3 residues: CASSLGGAYTEAFF. CDR3 bases: TGTGCCAGCAGCTTAGGGGGCGCGTACACTGAAGCTTTCTTT.